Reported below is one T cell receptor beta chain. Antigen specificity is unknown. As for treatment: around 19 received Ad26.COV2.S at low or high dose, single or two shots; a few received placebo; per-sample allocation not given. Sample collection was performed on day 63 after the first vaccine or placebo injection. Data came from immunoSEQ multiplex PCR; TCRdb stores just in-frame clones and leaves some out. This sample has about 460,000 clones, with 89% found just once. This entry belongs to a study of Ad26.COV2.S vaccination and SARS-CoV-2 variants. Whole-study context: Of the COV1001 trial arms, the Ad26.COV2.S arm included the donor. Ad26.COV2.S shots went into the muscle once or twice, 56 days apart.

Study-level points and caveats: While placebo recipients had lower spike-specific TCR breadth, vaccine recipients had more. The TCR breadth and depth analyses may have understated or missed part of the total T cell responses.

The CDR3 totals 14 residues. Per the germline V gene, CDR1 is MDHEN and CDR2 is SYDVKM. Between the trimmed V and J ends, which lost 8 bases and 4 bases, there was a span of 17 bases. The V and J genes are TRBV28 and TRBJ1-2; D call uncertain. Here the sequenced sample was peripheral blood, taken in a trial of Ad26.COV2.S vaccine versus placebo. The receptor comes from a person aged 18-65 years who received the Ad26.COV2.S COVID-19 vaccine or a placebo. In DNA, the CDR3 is TGTGCCAGCGGAACACGCCCCAGCAGCTATGGCTACACCTTC. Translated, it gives CASGTRPSSYGYTF.